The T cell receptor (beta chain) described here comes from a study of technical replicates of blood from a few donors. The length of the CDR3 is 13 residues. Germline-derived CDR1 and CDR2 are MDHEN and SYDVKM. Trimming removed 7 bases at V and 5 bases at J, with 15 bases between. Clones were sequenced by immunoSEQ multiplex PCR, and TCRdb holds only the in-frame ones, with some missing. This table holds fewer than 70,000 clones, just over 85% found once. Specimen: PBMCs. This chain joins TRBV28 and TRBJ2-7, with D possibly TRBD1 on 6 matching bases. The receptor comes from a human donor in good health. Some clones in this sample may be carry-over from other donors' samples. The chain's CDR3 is CASNLGGENEQYF. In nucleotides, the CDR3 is TGTGCCAGCAACTTAGGGGGTGAGAACGAGCAGTACTTC. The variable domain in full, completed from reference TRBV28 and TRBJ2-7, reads DVKVTQSSRYLVKRTGEKVFLECVQDMDHENMFWYRQDPGLGLRLIYFSYDVKMKEKGDIPEGYSVSREKKERFSLILESASTNQTSMYLCASNLGGENEQYFGPGTRLTVT.